The present entry profiles one T cell receptor beta chain with its context. The antigen is undetermined. This sample was included in a study of T-cell reconstitution after alpha-beta-depleted transplantation in children. Study-wide results and limits: At one year after transplant, newly produced T cells mostly accounted for T-cell counts and diversity. Several hundred graft clones that had expanded were reportedly the source of alpha-beta T cells about two months after transplant. High day-60 TCRbeta diversity in some patients came from surviving recipient T cells and thymic progenitors.

The library targeted TCRbeta and was prepared with unique molecular identifiers. TCRdb reprocessed the PCR reads with MiXCR, giving one entry per CDR3 protein. The sample includes 800,000 to 1,000,000 distinct CDR3 sequences, 25% to 35% seen only once; the top ten take about 28%. CDR3 length equals 14 residues. The germline V and J ends were trimmed by 6 bases and 2 bases, with 12 bases remaining between them. The germline V gene encodes CDR1 KGHDR and CDR2 SFDVKD. V usage is TRBV24-1 and J usage is TRBJ2-5; possibly TRBD1 or TRBD2 for D (5 bases each). The sequencing used PBMCs, mostly from graft donor cells, collected 360 days after TCRalphabeta/CD19-depleted stem cell transplant. The sequence was collected from a boy under two years old who had a stem cell transplant for SCID, so the T cells may come from the graft donor. CDR3 DNA sequence: TGTGCCACCAGTCCCCGGGGCGCACAAGAGACCCAGTACTTC. Translation: CATSPRGAQETQYF.